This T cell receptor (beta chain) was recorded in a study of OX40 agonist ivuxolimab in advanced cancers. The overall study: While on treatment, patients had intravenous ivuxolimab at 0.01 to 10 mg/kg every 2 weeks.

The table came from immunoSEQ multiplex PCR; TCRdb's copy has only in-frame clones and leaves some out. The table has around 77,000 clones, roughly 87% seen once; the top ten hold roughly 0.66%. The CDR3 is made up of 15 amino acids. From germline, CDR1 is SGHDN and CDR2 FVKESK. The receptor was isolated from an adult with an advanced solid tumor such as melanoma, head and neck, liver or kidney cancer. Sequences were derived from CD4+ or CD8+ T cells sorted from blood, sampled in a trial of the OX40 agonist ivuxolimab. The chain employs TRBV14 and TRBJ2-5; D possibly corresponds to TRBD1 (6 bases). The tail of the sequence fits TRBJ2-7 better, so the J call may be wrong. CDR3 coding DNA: TGTGCCAGCAGCCGAGGACAGAAAAGCTCCTACGAGCAGTACTTC. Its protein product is CASSRGQKSSYEQYF.